The 29 T cell receptor beta chains given below trace back to one sample, sequenced in a study of graft-versus-host responses after intestinal transplantation. These receptors' antigens are unknown. Measured with immunoSEQ multiplex PCR; TCRdb has only the in-frame clones, and not every one. Seen here are tens of thousands of clones, 90% to 95% observed once, and the top ten hold 0.4% to 0.6%. Source: unstimulated CD8+ T cells sorted from spleen or lymph node cells, taken before intestinal transplant. The receptors stem from a human donor who received an intestinal transplant.

The chain is built from TRBV19 and TRBJ1-2; D remains unclear. The V gene lost 4 bases and the J gene lost 4 bases, with 10 bases spanning the gap. Germline values: CDR1 LNHDA, CDR2 SQIVND (reference sequence). The CDR3 contains 13 residues. The DNA of the CDR3 is TGTGCCAGTAGTACTGGGCCCCCCTATGGCTACACCTTC. Protein: CASSTGPPYGYTF.

This clone was seen a single time. The rearrangement joins TRBV28 to TRBJ2-2; D remains unclear. The germline gives CDR1 MDHEN, CDR2 SYDVKM. V was cut by 6 bases and J by 4 bases, with 6 bases left in between. CDR3 size: 12 residues. The CDR3 reads CASRPSTGELFF. CDR3 coding DNA: TGTGCCAGCAGACCCAGCACCGGGGAGCTGTTTTTT. Full variable domain (rest looked up from reference TRBV28 and TRBJ2-2): DVKVTQSSRYLVKRTGEKVFLECVQDMDHENMFWYRQDPGLGLRLIYFSYDVKMKEKGDIPEGYSVSREKKERFSLILESASTNQTSMYLCASRPSTGELFFGEGSRLTVL.

This chain connects TRBV30 to TRBJ2-1; 10 bases match TRBD1. The V segment lost 4 bases and the J segment 9 bases; nucleotides outside the gene matches: 6. The CDR3 has 13 amino acids. Per the germline V gene, CDR1 is GTSNPN and CDR2 is SVGIG (reference sequence). The CDR3 DNA is TGTGCCTGGATCCCGGGACAGGGGATTGAGCAGTTCTTC. Residues: CAWIPGQGIEQFF.

This clone was observed once. The chain is built from TRBV7-9 and TRBJ2-1; tentatively, D is TRBD1 (6 bases). Germline CDR1 reads SEHNR; CDR2 reads FQNEAQ (reference sequence). CDR3 length: 15 residues. The germline V and J ends were trimmed by 2 bases and 8 bases, with 16 bases remaining between them. The CDR3 sequence is CASSLLGGPDDEQFF. The CDR3 DNA is TGTGCCAGCAGCTTATTAGGGGGACCTGATGATGAGCAGTTCTTC.

The V and J genes are TRBV7-6 and TRBJ2-1; TRBD2 aligns across 7 bases. The trim removed 5 bases at V and 3 bases at J, leaving 4 bases unmatched. Germline V lookup: CDR1 SGHVS, CDR2 FNYEAQ. The CDR3 length is 14 residues. The CDR3 sequence: CASSMSGIYNEQFF. CDR3 DNA sequence: TGTGCCAGCAGCATGAGCGGGATCTACAATGAGCAGTTCTTC. Drawing the rest from reference TRBV7-6 and TRBJ2-1, the complete variable domain is GAGVSQSPRYKVTKRGQDVALRCDPISGHVSLYWYRQALGQGPEFLTYFNYEAQQDKSGLPNDRFSAERPEGSISTLTIQRTEQRDSAMYRCASSMSGIYNEQFFGPGTRLTVL.

In regard to this clone: At one end the junction does not follow the germline gene, possibly because of a read error. The V call is TRBV7-7, the J call TRBJ1-5; 9 bases are shared with TRBD1. CDR3 length: 15 residues. Looked up from germline, CDR1 is SSHAT and CDR2 is FNYEAQ (reference sequence). The CDR3 region is CASSRQGVSSQPQHF. The CDR3 nucleotides read TGTGCCAGCAGCCGACAGGGGGTCAGCAGTCAGCCCCAGCATTTT. Full variable domain (remainder filled in from reference TRBV7-7 and TRBJ1-5): GAGVSQSPRYKVTKRGQDVTLRCDPISSHATLYWYQQALGQGPEFLTYFNYEAQPDKSGLPSDRFSAERPEGSISTLTIQRTEQRDSAMYRCASSRQGVSSQPQHFGDGTRLSIL.

The chain joins TRBV19 to TRBJ2-5; TRBD1 agrees at 8 bases. The CDR3 runs to 15 residues. The V gene's germline CDR1 is LNHDA and CDR2 SQIVND (reference sequence). J lost 7 bases, V lost 6 bases, and 13 bases had no gene match. CDR3 coding DNA: TGTGCCAGTAGCAGCTCGGCAGGGGGCTTTGGGACCCAGTACTTC. It is translated as CASSSSAGGFGTQYF.

The rearrangement joins TRBV5-6 to TRBJ2-3; the match to TRBD2 covers 7 bases. The CDR3 is 15 amino acids. From germline, CDR1 is SGHDT and CDR2 YYEEEE. Trimming at V came to 3 bases and at J to 3 bases, leaving 7 bases not matched to a gene. The CDR3 protein is CASSWGGGVTDTQYF. The CDR3 DNA follows: TGTGCCAGCAGCTGGGGGGGTGGGGTAACAGATACGCAGTATTTT.

The V and J genes are TRBV30 and TRBJ2-1; 7 bases map to TRBD2. After removal of 8 bases from V and 7 bases from J, the junction contained 14 bases not matched to a gene. Germline V lookup: CDR1 GTSNPN, CDR2 SVGIG (reference sequence). The CDR3 has 14 residues. CDR3 in amino acids: CARMGTPGGNEQFF. CDR3 nucleotides: TGTGCCAGGATGGGGACCCCCGGGGGGAATGAGCAGTTCTTC.

As to this clone: This sample includes further DNA sequences coding for the same CDR3. The V call is TRBV30, the J call TRBJ2-5, with TRBD1 identical over 7 bases. This CDR3 region has 11 residues. The junction had 2 bases not matched to a gene; V was cut back by 6 bases and J by 4 bases. Germline values: CDR1 GTSNPN, CDR2 SVGIG (reference sequence). Here the CDR3 reads CACRQGETQYF. The DNA for the CDR3 is TGTGCCTGCCGACAGGGAGAGACCCAGTACTTC.

This chain links TRBV6-5 with TRBJ2-5; D perhaps matches TRBD1 (6 bases). The DNA matches TRBJ2-7 better at its end, which makes the J call doubtful. Germline V CDR1 and CDR2: MNHEY, SVGAGI. The CDR3 is 13 amino acids. CDR3 in DNA: TGTGCCAGCAGTTACGACAGGTACTACGAGCAGTACTTC. Protein sequence: CASSYDRYYEQYF.

The J gene is TRBJ1-1, the V gene TRBV7-9; no clear D gene. The ends were cut back, 1 base at V and 3 bases at J, with 9 bases in the middle. The CDR3 sequence is 14 residues long. The V gene's germline CDR1 is SEHNR and CDR2 FQNEAQ (reference sequence). The CDR3 DNA sequence: TGTGCCAGCAGCTTAGATACAGCCTACACTGAAGCTTTCTTT. It yields the protein CASSLDTAYTEAFF.

The chain has TRBV6-6 and TRBJ2-5, with 9 bases aligning to TRBD1. The end of the DNA aligns better with TRBJ2-7, so the J call may be wrong. This CDR3 comprises 14 residues. Per germline, CDR1 MNHNY and CDR2 SVGAGI (reference sequence). The CDR3 region has the DNA TGTGCCAGCAGTTTGACAGGGGGTATCGACGAGCAGTACTTC. It is translated as CASSLTGGIDEQYF.

This chain links TRBV6-1 with TRBJ2-2; 7 nucleotides line up with TRBD1. Per germline, CDR1 MNHNS and CDR2 SASEGT. The CDR3 covers 15 residues. The V segment lost 6 bases and the J segment 2 bases; nucleotides outside the gene matches: 6. CDR3 amino acids: CASRKDRVNTGELFF. Here the CDR3 DNA reads TGTGCCAGCAGGAAAGACAGGGTCAACACCGGGGAGCTGTTTTTT.

V usage is TRBV19 and J usage is TRBJ2-7, with D perhaps matching TRBD1 (6 bases). Germline V CDR1 and CDR2: LNHDA, SQIVND (reference sequence). Trimming cost V 5 bases and J 7 bases, with 15 bases left between them. The CDR3 has 13 residues. CDR3 region: CASSGTSQGEQYF. The CDR3 region has the DNA TGTGCCAGTAGTGGAACCTCGCAGGGGGAGCAGTACTTC. The entire variable domain, with the rest obtained from reference TRBV19 and TRBJ2-7, is as follows: DGGITQSPKYLFRKEGQNVTLSCEQNLNHDAMYWYRQDPGQGLRLIYYSQIVNDFQKGDIAEGYSVSREKKESFPLTVTSAQKNPTAFYLCASSGTSQGEQYFGPGTRLTVT.

This clone was recorded only once. The chain couples TRBV19 to TRBJ2-1; 7 bases match TRBD2. V lost 7 bases, J lost 9 bases, and 9 bases stayed unmatched. Germline assignment: CDR1 LNHDA and CDR2 SQIVND (reference sequence). The CDR3 totals 13 residues. Here the CDR3 DNA reads TGTGCCAGTAAAGTTACTAGCGTTGGTGAGCAGTTCTTC. Translating gives CASKVTSVGEQFF.

The CDR3 DNA reads TGTGCCAGCAGCTTTGGAGGTTCCTACGAGCAGTACTTC. This encodes CASSFGGSYEQYF. This chain joins TRBV7-6 and TRBJ2-7; tentative D call: TRBD2 (5 bases). This CDR3 is 13 amino acids long. Germline V gene data show CDR1 as SGHVS and CDR2 as FNYEAQ. Trimming pared 3 bases from V and 1 base from J, leaving 7 bases between. The full variable domain, in which reference TRBV7-6 and TRBJ2-7 provide the parts outside the CDR3, is GAGVSQSPRYKVTKRGQDVALRCDPISGHVSLYWYRQALGQGPEFLTYFNYEAQQDKSGLPNDRFSAERPEGSISTLTIQRTEQRDSAMYRCASSFGGSYEQYFGPGTRLTVT.

The genes are TRBV5-4 and TRBJ1-2, with D possibly TRBD1 on 5 matching bases. Trimming took 3 bases from V and 2 from J, leaving 11 bases between them. Germline assignment: CDR1 SGHNT and CDR2 YYREEE (reference sequence). CDR3 size: 14 residues. The CDR3 DNA reads as TGTGCCAGCAGCTGGGAGGGGCTGAACTATGGCTACACCTTC. Translated: CASSWEGLNYGYTF.

The V and J genes are TRBV27 and TRBJ2-1, with TRBD2 matching over 9 bases. V gave up 7 bases and J gave up 6 bases; unmatched junction bases: 16. From germline, CDR1 is MNHEY and CDR2 SMNVEV (reference sequence). CDR3 length: 17 amino acids. CDR3 DNA: TGTGCCAGCAAAGCGGGGGGACTACTTTCCGTGGGCAATGAGCAGTTCTTC. This encodes CASKAGGLLSVGNEQFF.

This clone was observed once. The rearrangement links TRBV5-1 to TRBJ1-1; D call uncertain. Germline-derived CDR1 and CDR2 are SGHRS and YFSETQ. Trimming took 2 bases from V and 1 from J, leaving 9 bases between them. This CDR3 contains 14 residues. The CDR3 nucleotides read TGCGCCAGCAGCTTATTACCAGGGAACACTGAAGCTTTCTTT. Amino acids: CASSLLPGNTEAFF.

CDR3 region: CASNGQLKEAHNSPLHF. For the CDR3, the DNA is TGCGCCAGCAATGGACAGCTAAAAGAGGCCCATAATTCACCCCTCCACTTT. This sequence joins TRBV10-1 and TRBJ1-6; tentative D call: TRBD1 (6 bases). CDR1 is WNHNN, CDR2 SYGVQD, per germline (reference sequence). The CDR3 runs 17 residues. Trimming stripped 7 bases from V and 5 bases from J, with 21 bases between.

This clone was detected only once. The junction departs from germline at one end; a sequencing error may be responsible. This rearrangement joins TRBV30 to TRBJ2-3, with D maybe TRBD2 (6 bases). Germline CDR1 is GTSNPN and CDR2 is SVGIG (reference sequence). The CDR3 runs 12 residues. The CDR3 DNA is TGTGCCTGGAATGGAGGAGGGCCCGTCGCGGATTTT. Amino acids: CAWNGGGPVADF.

J is TRBJ2-1 and V is TRBV28; the D gene is possibly TRBD1 (5 bases). The V end was cut by 5 bases, the J end by 6 bases, with 29 bases between. Germline values: CDR1 MDHEN, CDR2 SYDVKM. The CDR3 contains 19 residues. CDR3 residues: CASSHRDALSLERGNEQFF. For the CDR3, the DNA is TGTGCCAGCAGTCACCGAGACGCGCTGTCTCTAGAAAGGGGCAATGAGCAGTTCTTC.

A single count supports this clone. This chain joins TRBV19 and TRBJ1-1, with unresolved D. Deletions cut 8 bases from V and 0 bases from J, with 10 bases between. The CDR3 is 13 residues long. From germline, CDR1 is LNHDA and CDR2 SQIVND (reference sequence). The CDR3 loop is CASAARMNTEAFF. In DNA form, the CDR3 reads TGTGCCAGTGCGGCCCGTATGAACACTGAAGCTTTCTTT.

This sequence joins TRBV9 and TRBJ2-5, with 12 bases matching TRBD2. Germline CDR1 is SGDLS and CDR2 is YYNGEE. The CDR3 length is 18 residues. Unmatched junction bases numbered 16, after V lost 4 bases and J lost 6 bases. The CDR3 loop is CASSPPSGGAGTAKTQYF. CDR3 coding DNA: TGTGCCAGCAGCCCCCCTAGCGGGGGGGCCGGTACAGCTAAGACCCAGTACTTC.

The gene calls are TRBV5-1 and TRBJ1-3; TRBD1 might be the D (6 bases). V was trimmed by 1 base and J by 4 bases, leaving 9 bases between them. Germline V lookup: CDR1 SGHRS, CDR2 YFSETQ. CDR3 length equals 14 residues. The CDR3 nucleotides are TGCGCCAGCAGCTTGTTGGGGGCAGGAAACACCATATATTTT. It codes for CASSLLGAGNTIYF.

The rearrangement uses TRBV9 and TRBJ2-7; D is possibly TRBD2 (6 bases). Germline V gives CDR1 SGDLS, CDR2 YYNGEE. V was pared by 0 bases and J by 6 bases, with 16 bases between. The CDR3 runs 15 residues. CDR3 sequence reads: CASSVGGGVSSEQYF. In nucleotides, the CDR3 is TGTGCCAGCAGCGTAGGCGGCGGGGTGTCCAGCGAGCAGTACTTC.

This rearrangement joins TRBV19 to TRBJ2-7; a weak D match, TRBD2 (5 bases). Germline values: CDR1 LNHDA, CDR2 SQIVND (reference sequence). This CDR3 is 14 amino acids long. V lost 3 bases and J lost 3, with 12 bases in between. The CDR3 reads CASSMGVGDYEQYF. In DNA, the CDR3 is TGTGCCAGTAGTATGGGAGTTGGGGACTACGAGCAGTACTTC.

The chain carries TRBV4-3 and TRBJ2-7, with 8 nucleotides matching TRBD1. V lost 3 bases to trimming and J lost 7 bases; unmatched junction nucleotides: 11. This CDR3 is 15 amino acids long. The V gene's germline CDR1 is LGHNA and CDR2 YSLEER. The chain's CDR3 is CASSQGGQVVWEQYF. CDR3 bases: TGCGCCAGCAGCCAGGGGGGACAGGTAGTATGGGAGCAGTACTTC.